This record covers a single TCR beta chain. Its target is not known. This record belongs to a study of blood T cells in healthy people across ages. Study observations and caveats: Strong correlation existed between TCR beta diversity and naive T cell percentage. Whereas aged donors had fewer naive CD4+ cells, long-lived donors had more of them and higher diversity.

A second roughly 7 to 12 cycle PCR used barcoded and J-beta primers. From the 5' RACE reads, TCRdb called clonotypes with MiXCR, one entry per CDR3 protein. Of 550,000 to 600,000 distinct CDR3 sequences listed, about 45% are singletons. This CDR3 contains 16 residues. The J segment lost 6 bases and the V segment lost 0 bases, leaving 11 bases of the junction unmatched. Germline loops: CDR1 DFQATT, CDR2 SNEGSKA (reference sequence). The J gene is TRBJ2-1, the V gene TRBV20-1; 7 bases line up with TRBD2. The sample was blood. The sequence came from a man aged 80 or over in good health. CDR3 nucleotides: TGCAGTGCTAGAGAGGAACTAGCGCGAAAGGGCAATGAGCAGTTCTTC. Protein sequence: CSAREELARKGNEQFF.